The clone carrying this T cell receptor beta chain was detected ten times or more. This specimen comes from a study of T cells after yellow fever vaccination. TCRdb re-analysed the 5' RACE reads in MiXCR, keeping a single row per CDR3 protein. The sample has under 250,000 distinct CDR3 sequences; roughly 3% are singletons. CDR1 and CDR2 (germline): SGHTA, FQGTGA. The ends lost 5 bases at V and 14 bases at J; junction bases unmatched: 10. The CDR3 is made up of 13 amino acids. The TCR comes from a man between 18 and 35 years old who received the YFV17D yellow fever vaccine. The rearrangement uses TRBV7-3 and TRBJ2-3, with 10 bases lining up with TRBD2. Sequencing used CD4+ T cells sorted from PBMCs, obtained 10 days after the yellow fever booster vaccination. CDR3 residues: CASSPSPSGGWYF. The CDR3 DNA is TGTGCCAGCAGCCCAAGTCCTAGCGGGGGCTGGTATTTT. The variable domain in full, completed from reference TRBV7-3 and TRBJ2-3, reads GAGVSQTPSNKVTEKGKYVELRCDPISGHTALYWYRQSLGQGPEFLIYFQGTGAADDSGLPNDRFFAVRPEGSVSTLKIQRTERGDSAVYLCASSPSPSGGWYFGPGTRLTVL.